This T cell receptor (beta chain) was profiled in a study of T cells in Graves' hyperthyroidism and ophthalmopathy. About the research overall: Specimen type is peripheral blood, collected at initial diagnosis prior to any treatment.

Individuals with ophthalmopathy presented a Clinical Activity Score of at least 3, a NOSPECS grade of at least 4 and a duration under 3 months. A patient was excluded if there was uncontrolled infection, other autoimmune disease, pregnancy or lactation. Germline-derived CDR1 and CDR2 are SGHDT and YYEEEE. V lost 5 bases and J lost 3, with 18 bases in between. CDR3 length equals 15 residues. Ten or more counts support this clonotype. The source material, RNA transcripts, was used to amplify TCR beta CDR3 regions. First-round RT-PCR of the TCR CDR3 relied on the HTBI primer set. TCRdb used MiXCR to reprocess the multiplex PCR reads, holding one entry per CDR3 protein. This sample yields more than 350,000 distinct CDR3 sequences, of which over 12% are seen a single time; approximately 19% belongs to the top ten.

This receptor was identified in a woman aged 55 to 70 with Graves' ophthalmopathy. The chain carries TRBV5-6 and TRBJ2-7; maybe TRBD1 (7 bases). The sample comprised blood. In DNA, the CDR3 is TGTGCCAGCAGGCCGCGGGGACAGCAACTCTACGAGCAGTACTTC. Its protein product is CASRPRGQQLYEQYF.